These T cell receptor beta chains were read from a single sample in a study of shared clonotypes between healthy human individuals. Clones were read by immunoSEQ multiplex PCR, and TCRdb kept only the in-frame ones, dropping some. The sample shows about 2,100,000 clones, approximately 94% of them seen only once. The sample consisted of naive CD8+ T cells from PBMCs. The receptor set was obtained from a man between 18 and 35 years old in good health. Some clones in this sample may be carry-over from other donors' samples. CDR3s include the opening cysteine and the closing phenylalanine or tryptophan. The D gene is left open where the match is weak. Only some rows state a clone size, as once, few, many or a class for expanded clones.

clone_size,j_call,d_call,v_call,cdr3_aa,cdr3_nt
.,TRBJ2-1,.,TRBV29-1,CSVPGWESSYNEQFF,TGCAGCGTTCCAGGGTGGGAGAGCTCCTACAATGAGCAGTTCTTC
.,TRBJ2-7,.,TRBV9,CASSPGDSPTYEQYF,TGTGCCAGCAGCCCGGGGGACAGCCCTACCTACGAGCAGTACTTC
.,TRBJ1-2,.,TRBV14,CASSQADAPVGYTF,TGTGCCAGCAGCCAAGCGGACGCACCCGTTGGCTACACCTTC
.,TRBJ2-1,.,TRBV28,CASSTWTGLGEQFF,TGTGCCAGCAGTACTTGGACGGGTCTTGGGGAGCAGTTCTTC
.,TRBJ2-7,.,TRBV4-2,CASSSGWGAYEQYF,TGTGCCAGCAGCTCGGGTTGGGGCGCCTACGAGCAGTACTTC
.,TRBJ1-5,.,TRBV27,CASSSLDRGNQPQHF,TGTGCCAGCAGTTCTTTGGACAGAGGGAATCAGCCCCAGCATTTT
.,TRBJ1-5,.,TRBV2,CASRAGLNQPQHF,TGTGCCAGCAGGGCAGGCCTCAATCAGCCCCAGCATTTT
.,TRBJ1-2,TRBD1,TRBV28,CASSFDRVYGYTF,TGTGCCAGCAGTTTCGACAGGGTGTATGGCTACACCTTC
.,TRBJ2-7,TRBD1,TRBV7-2,CASSYKSTGTYEQYF,TGTGCCAGCAGCTATAAATCGACAGGGACCTACGAGCAGTACTTC
.,TRBJ2-1,.,TRBV7-6,CASSPLRNEQFF,TGTGCCAGCAGCCCCTTACGAAATGAGCAGTTCTTC
.,TRBJ2-7,TRBD2,TRBV7-6,CASSPHTSGRAYEQYF,TGTGCCAGCAGCCCCCACACTAGCGGGAGGGCCTACGAGCAGTACTTC
.,TRBJ2-7,.,TRBV4-1,CASSHSGTYEQYF,TGCGCCAGCAGCCATAGCGGTACCTACGAGCAGTACTTC
once,TRBJ1-4,.,TRBV9,CASSVSGGDEKLFF,TGTGCCAGCAGCGTTTCGGGAGGGGACGAAAAACTGTTTTTT
.,TRBJ1-5,.,TRBV28,CAIRNRVRNQPQHF,TGTGCCATCAGAAACAGGGTACGCAATCAGCCCCAGCATTTT
few,TRBJ1-5,.,TRBV27,CASSQGNQPQHF,TGTGCCAGCAGTCAGGGTAATCAGCCCCAGCATTTT
.,TRBJ2-3,.,TRBV9,CASSLSTVPSDTDTQYF,TGTGCCAGCAGCTTATCGACAGTTCCGAGTGACACAGATACGCAGTATTTT
once,TRBJ1-5,.,TRBV7-9,CASSSGAGPGGNQPQHF,TGTGCCAGCAGCTCAGGGGCGGGTCCAGGGGGCAATCAGCCCCAGCATTTT
.,TRBJ1-2,.,TRBV15,CATSRDLYSMGAIGYTF,TGTGCCACCAGCAGAGATCTATACAGTATGGGCGCCATTGGCTACACCTTC
.,TRBJ2-7,.,TRBV5-1,CASSLVGTYEQYF,TGCGCCAGCAGCTTGGTGGGTACCTACGAGCAGTACTTC
once,TRBJ1-5,.,TRBV2,CASSRGDSNQPQHF,TGTGCCAGCTCCCGGGGGGATAGCAATCAGCCCCAGCATTTT
.,TRBJ1-2,TRBD1,TRBV4-1,CASSNWDRGNYGYTF,TGCGCCAGCAGCAACTGGGACAGGGGTAACTATGGCTACACCTTC
.,TRBJ2-3,.,TRBV6-5,CASGYTDTQYF,TGTGCCAGCGGGTACACAGATACGCAGTATTTT
once,TRBJ1-5,TRBD1,TRBV29-1,CSVRDSLSSNQPQHF,TGCAGCGTCCGGGACAGCTTATCTAGCAATCAGCCCCAGCATTTT
.,TRBJ2-3,.,TRBV28,CASSPHLGGVGTDTQYF,TGTGCCAGCAGTCCCCATTTGGGGGGAGTCGGCACAGATACGCAGTATTTT
.,TRBJ1-3,.,TRBV5-1,CASSLGGGAASSGNTIYF,TGCGCCAGCAGCTTGGGAGGAGGTGCGGCGAGCTCTGGAAACACCATATATTTT
.,TRBJ2-1,TRBD1,TRBV29-1,CSASLGTGGNEQFF,TGCAGCGCGAGTCTTGGGACAGGGGGCAATGAGCAGTTCTTC
.,TRBJ2-7,.,TRBV5-1,CASSLYGGTYEQYF,TGCGCCAGCAGCTTGTATGGAGGGACCTACGAGCAGTACTTC
.,TRBJ2-2,.,TRBV15,CATSSADWAGELFF,TGTGCCACCAGCAGTGCGGACTGGGCCGGGGAGCTGTTTTTT
.,TRBJ2-7,.,TRBV5-1,CASSFRGAQVYEQYF,TGCGCCAGCAGCTTTCGAGGGGCGCAGGTCTACGAGCAGTACTTC
.,TRBJ2-3,TRBD2,TRBV5-4,CASSFPRASGRGDTQYF,TGTGCCAGCAGCTTCCCAAGGGCCAGCGGGAGGGGTGATACGCAGTATTTT
.,TRBJ2-1,TRBD2,TRBV29-1,CSVELGVAGDNEQFF,TGCAGCGTTGAGTTGGGGGTAGCGGGTGACAATGAGCAGTTCTTC
.,TRBJ1-1,.,TRBV27,CASSPRLSNTEAFF,TGTGCCAGCAGTCCCCGCCTATCGAACACTGAAGCTTTCTTT
.,TRBJ2-3,.,TRBV6-4,CASTLRKCVGPLPPDTQYF,TGTGCCAGCACCCTACGGAAGTGTGTCGGGCCCCTGCCCCCAGATACGCAGTATTTT
.,TRBJ2-7,TRBD2,TRBV4-3,CASSNVAGDYEQYF,TGCGCCAGCAGCAATGTAGCGGGAGATTACGAGCAGTACTTC
.,TRBJ2-5,.,TRBV13,CASSYTARGTQYF,TGTGCCAGCAGCTACACGGCCCGGGGGACCCAGTACTTC